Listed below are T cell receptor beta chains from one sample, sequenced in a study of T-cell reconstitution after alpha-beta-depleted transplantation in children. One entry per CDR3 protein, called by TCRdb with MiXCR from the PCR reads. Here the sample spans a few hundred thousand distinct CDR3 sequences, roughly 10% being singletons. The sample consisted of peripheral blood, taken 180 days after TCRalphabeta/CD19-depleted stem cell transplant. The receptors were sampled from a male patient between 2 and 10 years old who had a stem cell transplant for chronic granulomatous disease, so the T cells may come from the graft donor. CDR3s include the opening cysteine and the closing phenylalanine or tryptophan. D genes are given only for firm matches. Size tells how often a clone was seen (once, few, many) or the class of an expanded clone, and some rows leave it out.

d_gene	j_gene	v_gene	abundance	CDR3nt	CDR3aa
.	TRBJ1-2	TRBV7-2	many	TGTGCCTCTGGGACAACTAACTATGGCTACACCTTC	CASGTTNYGYTF
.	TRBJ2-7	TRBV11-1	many	TGTGCCAGCAGCTTAGTTACCAAGATTAGCGGAGGGGAACCGGGCGAGCAGTACTTC	CASSLVTKISGGEPGEQYF
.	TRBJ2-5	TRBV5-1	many	TGCGCCAGCAGCTTGGTGTGGCAGGGGCAGACCCAGTACTTC	CASSLVWQGQTQYF
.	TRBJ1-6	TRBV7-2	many	TGTGCCAGCAGCCCCCGGGCAGGCGATTCACCCCTCCACTTT	CASSPRAGDSPLHF
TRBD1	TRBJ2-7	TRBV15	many	TGTGCCACCAGCAGAGATTACAGGGGTCTAAACGAGCAGTACTTC	CATSRDYRGLNEQYF
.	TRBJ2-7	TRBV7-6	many	TGTGCCAGCAGCTTAGCTACCAGTCCCTACGAGCAGTACTTC	CASSLATSPYEQYF
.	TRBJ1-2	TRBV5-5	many	TGTGCCAGCAGGAAAGACTATGGCTACACCTTC	CASRKDYGYTF
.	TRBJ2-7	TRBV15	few	TGTGCCACCAGCAGGAAGACCGGGATTGCCTACGAGCAGTACTTC	CATSRKTGIAYEQYF
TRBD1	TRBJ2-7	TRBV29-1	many	TGCAGCGTTGGGACAGGCGTCTACGAGCAGTACTTC	CSVGTGVYEQYF
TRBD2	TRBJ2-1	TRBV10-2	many	TGCGCCAGCGAGAGCGGGAGGGCATTTGAGCAGTTCTTC	CASESGRAFEQFF
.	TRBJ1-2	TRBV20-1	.	TGCAGTGCTGAGACACCAAACTATGGCTACACCTTC	CSAETPNYGYTF
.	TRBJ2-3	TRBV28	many	TGTGCCAGCAGTCCCTTATCAGCGGGAGATACGCAGTATTTT	CASSPLSAGDTQYF
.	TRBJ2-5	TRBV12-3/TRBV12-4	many	TGTGCCAGCAGTTTAGGGGCCCAAGAGACCCAGTACTTC	CASSLGAQETQYF
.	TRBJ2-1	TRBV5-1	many	TGCGCCAGCAGCCCTTGGGGCAATGAGCAGTTCTTC	CASSPWGNEQFF
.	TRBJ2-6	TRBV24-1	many	TGTGCCACCAGTGACCCAGGACAGTCTGGGGCCAACGTCCTGACTTTC	CATSDPGQSGANVLTF
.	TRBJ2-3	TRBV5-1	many	TGCGCCAGCAGCTTGTCCCCCGCCCCAACAGATACGCAGTATTTT	CASSLSPAPTDTQYF
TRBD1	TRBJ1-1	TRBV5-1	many	TGCGCCAGCAGCTTCGGCAAACCTGGGACAGGGCTGGGGGAGAGCACTGAAGCTTTCTTT	CASSFGKPGTGLGESTEAFF
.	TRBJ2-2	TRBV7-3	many	TGTGCCAGCAGCGTAATAGCGCCCGGGGAGCTGTTTTTT	CASSVIAPGELFF
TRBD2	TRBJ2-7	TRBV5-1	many	TGCGCCAGCAGCTTGGTAGCGGGGGAGTACGAGCAGTACTTC	CASSLVAGEYEQYF
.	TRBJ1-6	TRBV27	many	TGTGCCAGCGGGGAACATGGGCGGTCGTATAATTCACCCCTCCACTTT	CASGEHGRSYNSPLHF
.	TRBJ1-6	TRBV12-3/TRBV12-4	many	TGTGCCAGCAGTTTAGCGGGGGGCGTTTTTAATTCACCCCTCCACTTT	CASSLAGGVFNSPLHF
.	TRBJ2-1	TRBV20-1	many	TGCAGTGCTAGAGTAGAGTTGGTGTACAATGAGCAGTTCTTC	CSARVELVYNEQFF
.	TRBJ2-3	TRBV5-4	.	TGTGCCAGCAGCGCTTTCACAGATACGCAGTATTTT	CASSAFTDTQYF
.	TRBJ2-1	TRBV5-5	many	TGTGCCAGCAGCACCCGGACTATCTACAATGAGCAGTTCTTC	CASSTRTIYNEQFF
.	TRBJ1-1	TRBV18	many	TGTGCCAGCTCACGGGAGGGACTCTACGAAGCTTTCTTT	CASSREGLYEAFF
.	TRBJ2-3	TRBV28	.	TGTGCCAGCCTCTCGACGGTCAGCACAGATACGCAGTATTTT	CASLSTVSTDTQYF
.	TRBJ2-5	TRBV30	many	TGTGCCTGGAGTGTTTCGTTAGAGACCCAGTACTTC	CAWSVSLETQYF
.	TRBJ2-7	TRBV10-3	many	TGTGCCATCAGTGGGGTAATTGGCGCAGTTTCCTACGAGCAGTACTTC	CAISGVIGAVSYEQYF
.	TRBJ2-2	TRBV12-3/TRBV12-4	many	TGTGCCAGCAGTTACTATGGGGGTACCGGGGAGCTGTTTTTT	CASSYYGGTGELFF
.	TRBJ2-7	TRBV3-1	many	TGTGCCAGCAGCCAAGTGAACAGGGCGAACGAGCAGTACTTC	CASSQVNRANEQYF
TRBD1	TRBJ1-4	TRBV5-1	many	TGCGCCAGCAGGGGACAGGGGACTGAAAAACTGTTTTTT	CASRGQGTEKLFF
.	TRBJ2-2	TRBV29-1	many	TGCAGCGTTAGGACAACGAACACCGGGGAGCTGTTTTTT	CSVRTTNTGELFF
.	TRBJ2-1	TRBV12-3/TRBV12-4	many	TGTGCCAGCAGTCCGCAGGGACTCCCGCGGGTCGGTGAGCAGTTCTTC	CASSPQGLPRVGEQFF
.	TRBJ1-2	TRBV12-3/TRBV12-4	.	TGTGCCAGCAGTCCCATCAGGGCGCAGGACTATGGCTACACCTTC	CASSPIRAQDYGYTF
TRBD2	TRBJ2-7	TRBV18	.	TGTGCCAGCTCACCACCGCCTAGCGGGGGATACGAGCAGTACTTC	CASSPPPSGGYEQYF
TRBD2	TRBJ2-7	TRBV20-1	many	TGCAGTGCTAGGACTAGCGGGATGTACGAGCAGTACTTC	CSARTSGMYEQYF
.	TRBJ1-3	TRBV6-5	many	TGTGCCAGCACCCCGAGGACGCTGAGCTCTGGAAACACCATATATTTT	CASTPRTLSSGNTIYF
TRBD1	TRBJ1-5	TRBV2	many	TGTGCCAGCAGTGAAGCCGGGACAGGGGGCGAACCCCAGCATTTT	CASSEAGTGGEPQHF
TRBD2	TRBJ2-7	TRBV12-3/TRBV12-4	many	TGTGCCAGCAGTTTATCGGGGGGGGGCTCCTACGAGCAGTACTTC	CASSLSGGGSYEQYF
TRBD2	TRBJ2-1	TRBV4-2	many	TGTGCCAGCAGCTCGCGGGAGTTTTATAATGAGCAGTTCTTC	CASSSREFYNEQFF
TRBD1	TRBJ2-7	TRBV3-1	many	TGTGCCAGCAGCCTCCGGGACAGGGGGTATCACGAGCAGTACTTC	CASSLRDRGYHEQYF
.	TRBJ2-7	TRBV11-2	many	TGTGCCAGCAGCTGGTCCGGTGGCTCCTACGAGCAGTACTTC	CASSWSGGSYEQYF
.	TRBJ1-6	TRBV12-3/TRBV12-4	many	TGTGCCAGCAGTTTCTTCAAGTCACCCCTCCACTTT	CASSFFKSPLHF
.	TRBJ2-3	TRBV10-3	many	TGTGCCATCAAGTCTAGCACAGATACGCAGTATTTT	CAIKSSTDTQYF
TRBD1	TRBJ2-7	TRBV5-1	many	TGCGCCAGCAGAACTGGACAGGGAGGAAGGTACGAGCAGTACTTC	CASRTGQGGRYEQYF
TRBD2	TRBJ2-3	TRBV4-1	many	TGCGCCAGCAAACTAGCGGGGGGCCGGGATACGCAGTATTTT	CASKLAGGRDTQYF
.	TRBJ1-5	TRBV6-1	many	TGTGCCAGCAGTGACCCCAGAAGGAGGAGAATCAATCAGCCCCAGCATTTT	CASSDPRRRRINQPQHF
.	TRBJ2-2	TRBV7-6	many	TGTGCCAGCAGCTTCCGGATGGGGCAAGGCACCGGGGAGCTGTTTTTT	CASSFRMGQGTGELFF
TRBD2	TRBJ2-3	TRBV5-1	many	TGCGCCAGCAGCTCCCTGGTAGCGGGAGAGGCAGATGCGCAGTATTTT	CASSSLVAGEADAQYF
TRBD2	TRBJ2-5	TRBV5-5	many	TGTGCCAGCAGCCGGACTAGCGGGGGGGCCTTGGAGACCCAGTACTTC	CASSRTSGGALETQYF
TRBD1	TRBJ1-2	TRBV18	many	TGTGCCAGCTCACCACCGTCTCACAGGGGCGGCTACACCTTC	CASSPPSHRGGYTF
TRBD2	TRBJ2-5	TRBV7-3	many	TGTGCCAGCAGCGCAGGACTAGCTCCTGAGACCCAGTACTTC	CASSAGLAPETQYF
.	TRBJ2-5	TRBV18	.	TGTGCCAGCTCACCACCGACCCCAGGGGGGGCCCAGTACTTC	CASSPPTPGGAQYF
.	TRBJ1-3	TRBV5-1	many	TGCGCCAGCAGCGTGGACAGCTCTGGAAACACCATATATTTT	CASSVDSSGNTIYF